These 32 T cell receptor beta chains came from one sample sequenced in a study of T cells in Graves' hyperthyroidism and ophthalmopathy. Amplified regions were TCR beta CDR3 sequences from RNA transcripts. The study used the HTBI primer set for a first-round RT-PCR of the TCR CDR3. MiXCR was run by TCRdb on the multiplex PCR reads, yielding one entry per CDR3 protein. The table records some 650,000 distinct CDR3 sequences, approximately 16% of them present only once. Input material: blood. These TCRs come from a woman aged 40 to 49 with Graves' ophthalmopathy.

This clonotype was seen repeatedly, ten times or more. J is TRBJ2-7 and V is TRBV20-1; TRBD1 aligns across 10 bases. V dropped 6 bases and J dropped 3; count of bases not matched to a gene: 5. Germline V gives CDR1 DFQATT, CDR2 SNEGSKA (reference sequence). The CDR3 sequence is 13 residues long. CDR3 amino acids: CSAGQGGLYEQYF. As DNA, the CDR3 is TGCAGTGCCGGACAGGGGGGACTCTACGAGCAGTACTTC.

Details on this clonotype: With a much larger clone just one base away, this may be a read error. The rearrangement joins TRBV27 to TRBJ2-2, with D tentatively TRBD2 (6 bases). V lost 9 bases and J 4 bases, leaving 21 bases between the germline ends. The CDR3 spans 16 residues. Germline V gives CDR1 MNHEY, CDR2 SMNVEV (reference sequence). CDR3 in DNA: TGTGCCAGTCGCCGTTCCGGGGGTGGGGGCACCGGGGAGCTGTTTTTT. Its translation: CASRRSGGGGTGELFF.

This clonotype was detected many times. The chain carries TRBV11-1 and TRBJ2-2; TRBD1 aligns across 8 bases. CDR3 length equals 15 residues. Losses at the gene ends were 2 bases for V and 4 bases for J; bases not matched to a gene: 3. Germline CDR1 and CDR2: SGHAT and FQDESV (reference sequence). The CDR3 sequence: CASSLQGAGTGELFF. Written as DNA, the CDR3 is TGTGCCAGCAGCTTACAGGGGGCGGGCACCGGGGAGCTGTTTTTT.

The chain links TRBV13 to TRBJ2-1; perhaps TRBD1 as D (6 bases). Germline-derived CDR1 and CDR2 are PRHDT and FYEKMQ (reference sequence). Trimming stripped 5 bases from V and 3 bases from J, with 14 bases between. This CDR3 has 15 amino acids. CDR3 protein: CASSKGGTYYNEQFF. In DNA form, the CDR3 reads TGTGCCAGCAGCAAAGGGGGAACATACTACAATGAGCAGTTCTTC.

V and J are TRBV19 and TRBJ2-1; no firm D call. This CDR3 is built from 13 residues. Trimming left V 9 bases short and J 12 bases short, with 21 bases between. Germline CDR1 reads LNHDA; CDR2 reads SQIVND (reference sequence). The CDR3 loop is CASEPMGSAGQFF. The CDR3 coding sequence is TGTGCCAGCGAACCAATGGGGTCGGCAGGGCAGTTCTTC.

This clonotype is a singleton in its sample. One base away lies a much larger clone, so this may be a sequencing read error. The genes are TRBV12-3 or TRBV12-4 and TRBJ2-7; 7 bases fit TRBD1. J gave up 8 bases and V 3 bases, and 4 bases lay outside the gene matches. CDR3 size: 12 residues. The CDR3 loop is CASSLTGLKQYF. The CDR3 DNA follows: TGTGCCAGCAGTTTGACAGGGCTTAAGCAGTACTTC.

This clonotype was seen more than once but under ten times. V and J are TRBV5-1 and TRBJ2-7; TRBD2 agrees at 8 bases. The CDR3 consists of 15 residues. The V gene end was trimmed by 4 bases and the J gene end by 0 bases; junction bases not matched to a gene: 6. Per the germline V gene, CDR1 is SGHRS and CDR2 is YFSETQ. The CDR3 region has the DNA TGCGCCAGCAGCGTTAGCGGGACCCTCTCCTACGAGCAGTACTTC. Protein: CASSVSGTLSYEQYF.

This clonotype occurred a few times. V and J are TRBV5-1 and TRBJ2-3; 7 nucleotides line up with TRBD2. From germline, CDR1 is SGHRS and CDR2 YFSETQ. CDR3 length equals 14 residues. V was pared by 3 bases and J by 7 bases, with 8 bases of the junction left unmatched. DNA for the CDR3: TGCGCCAGCAGCTCCGGCGGGGGAGAAAATACGCAGTATTTT. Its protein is CASSSGGGENTQYF.

The chain's CDR3 is CSARDGGGRGTDTQYF. The CDR3 DNA is TGCAGTGCTAGAGACGGGGGGGGCCGGGGCACAGATACGCAGTATTTT. This chain links TRBV20-1 with TRBJ2-3; 8 bases line up with TRBD2. The CDR3 spans 16 residues. Per germline, CDR1 DFQATT and CDR2 SNEGSKA (reference sequence). The J segment lost 1 base and the V segment lost 0 bases, leaving 6 bases of the junction unmatched.

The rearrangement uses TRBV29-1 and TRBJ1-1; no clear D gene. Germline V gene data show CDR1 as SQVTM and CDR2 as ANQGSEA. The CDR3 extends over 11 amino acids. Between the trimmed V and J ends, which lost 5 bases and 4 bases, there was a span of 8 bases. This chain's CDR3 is CSVYSPTEAFF. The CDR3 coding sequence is TGCAGCGTTTACAGTCCCACTGAAGCTTTCTTT.

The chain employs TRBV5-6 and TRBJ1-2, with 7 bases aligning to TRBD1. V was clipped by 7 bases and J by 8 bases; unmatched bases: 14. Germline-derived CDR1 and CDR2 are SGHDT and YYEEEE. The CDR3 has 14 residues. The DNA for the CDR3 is TGTGCCAGCGTAATTAGGCGCAGGGGGGGAGGCTACACCTTC. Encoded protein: CASVIRRRGGGYTF.

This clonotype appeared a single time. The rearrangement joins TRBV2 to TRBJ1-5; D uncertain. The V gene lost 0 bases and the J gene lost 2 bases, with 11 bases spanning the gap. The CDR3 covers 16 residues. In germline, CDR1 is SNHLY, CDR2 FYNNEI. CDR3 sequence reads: CASSEAGSVGNQPQHF. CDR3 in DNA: TGTGCCAGCAGTGAAGCAGGCTCGGTCGGCAATCAGCCCCAGCATTTT.

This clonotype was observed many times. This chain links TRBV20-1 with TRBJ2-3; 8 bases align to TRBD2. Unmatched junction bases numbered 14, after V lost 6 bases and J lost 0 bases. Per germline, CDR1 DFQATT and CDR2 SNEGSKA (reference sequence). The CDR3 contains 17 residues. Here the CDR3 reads CSAMRGASASSTDTQYF. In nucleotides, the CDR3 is TGCAGTGCCATGCGGGGGGCTTCGGCCTCTAGCACAGATACGCAGTATTTT.

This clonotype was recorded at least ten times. The DNA for the CDR3 is TGTGCCAGCAGCCGCACGACTGTTGAGGGGACTATATTGAATGAGCAGTTCTTC. This encodes CASSRTTVEGTILNEQFF. The chain couples TRBV2 to TRBJ2-1; 7 bases match TRBD2. With V trimmed by 6 bases and J by 7 bases, 21 bases remained unmatched. This CDR3 contains 18 residues. Germline CDR1 reads SNHLY; CDR2 reads FYNNEI.

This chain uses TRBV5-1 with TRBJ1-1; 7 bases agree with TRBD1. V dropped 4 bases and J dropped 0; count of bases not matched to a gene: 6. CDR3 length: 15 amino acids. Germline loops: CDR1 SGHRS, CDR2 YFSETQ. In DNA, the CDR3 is TGCGCCAGCAGCCTAAGGGGACAGCTGAACACTGAAGCTTTCTTT. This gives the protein CASSLRGQLNTEAFF.

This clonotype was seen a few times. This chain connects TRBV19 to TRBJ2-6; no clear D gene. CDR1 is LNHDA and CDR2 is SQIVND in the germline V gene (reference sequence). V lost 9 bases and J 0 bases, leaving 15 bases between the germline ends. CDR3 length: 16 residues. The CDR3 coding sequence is TGTGCCAGCCAGAAGGTACCGAGCTCTGGGGCCAACGTCCTGACTTTC. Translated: CASQKVPSSGANVLTF.

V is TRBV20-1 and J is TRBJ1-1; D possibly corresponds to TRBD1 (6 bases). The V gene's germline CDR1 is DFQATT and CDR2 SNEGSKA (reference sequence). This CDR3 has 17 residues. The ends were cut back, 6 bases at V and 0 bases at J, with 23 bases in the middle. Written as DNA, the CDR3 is TGCAGTGCCGCGGGCCCTGGGGGCTATACTATGAACACTGAAGCTTTCTTT. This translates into CSAAGPGGYTMNTEAFF.

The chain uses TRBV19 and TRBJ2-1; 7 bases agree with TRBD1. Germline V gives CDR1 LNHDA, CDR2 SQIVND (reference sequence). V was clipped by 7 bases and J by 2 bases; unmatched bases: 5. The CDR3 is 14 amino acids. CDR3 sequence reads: CASKGAPAYNEQFF. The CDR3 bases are TGTGCCAGTAAGGGGGCCCCCGCCTACAATGAGCAGTTCTTC.

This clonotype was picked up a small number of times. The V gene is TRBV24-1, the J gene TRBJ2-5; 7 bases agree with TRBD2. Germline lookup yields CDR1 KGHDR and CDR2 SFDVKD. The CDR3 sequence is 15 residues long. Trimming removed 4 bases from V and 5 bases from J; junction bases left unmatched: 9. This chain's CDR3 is CATSDTRTSVETQYF. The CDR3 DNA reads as TGTGCCACCAGTGACACTCGAACTAGCGTGGAGACCCAGTACTTC.

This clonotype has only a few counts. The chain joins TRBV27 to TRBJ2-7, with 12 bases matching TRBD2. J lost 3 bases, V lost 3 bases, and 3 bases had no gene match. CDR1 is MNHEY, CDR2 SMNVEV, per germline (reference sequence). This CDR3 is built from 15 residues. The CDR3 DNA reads TGTGCCAGCAGTTTGACTAGCGGGAGTCTCTACGAGCAGTACTTC. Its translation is CASSLTSGSLYEQYF.

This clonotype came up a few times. CDR3 amino acids: CASSTLRDRGETQYF. CDR3 DNA sequence: TGTGCCAGCAGCACCCTTCGGGACAGGGGAGAGACCCAGTACTTC. This chain connects TRBV5-5 to TRBJ2-5; 10 bases are a match to TRBD1. Germline trimming cut 4 bases from V and 4 bases from J; bases unmatched to any gene: 7. CDR1 and CDR2 from the germline V gene are SGHKS and YYEKEE (reference sequence). The CDR3 has 15 residues. Together with reference TRBV5-5 and TRBJ2-5, the CDR3 gives the full variable domain: DAGVTQSPTHLIKTRGQQVTLRCSPISGHKSVSWYQQVLGQGPQFIFQYYEKEERGRGNFPDRFSARQFPNYSSELNVNALLLGDSALYLCASSTLRDRGETQYFGPGTRLLVL.

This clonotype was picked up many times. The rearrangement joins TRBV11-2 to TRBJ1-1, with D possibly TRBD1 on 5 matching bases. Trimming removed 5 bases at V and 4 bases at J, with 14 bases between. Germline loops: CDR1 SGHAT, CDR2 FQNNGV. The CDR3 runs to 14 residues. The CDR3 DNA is TGTGCCAGCAGCGAGGCGGACATCCGCACTGAAGCTTTCTTT. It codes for CASSEADIRTEAFF.

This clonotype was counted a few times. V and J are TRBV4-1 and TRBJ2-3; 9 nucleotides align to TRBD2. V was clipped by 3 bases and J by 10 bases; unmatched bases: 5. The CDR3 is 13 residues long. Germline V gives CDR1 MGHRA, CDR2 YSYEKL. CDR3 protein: CASSQREGGAQYF. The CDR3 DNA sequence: TGCGCCAGCAGCCAGCGGGAGGGCGGGGCGCAGTATTTT.

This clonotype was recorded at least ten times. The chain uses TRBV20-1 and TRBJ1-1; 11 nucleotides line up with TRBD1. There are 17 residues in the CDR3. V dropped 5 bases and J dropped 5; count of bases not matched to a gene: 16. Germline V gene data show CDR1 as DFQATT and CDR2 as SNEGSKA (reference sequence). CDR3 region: CSALGQGDKFVWTEAFF. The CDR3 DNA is TGCAGTGCTCTGGGACAGGGGGATAAATTTGTGTGGACTGAAGCTTTCTTT.

The chain's CDR3 is CASTLDRMRYNEQFF. Written as DNA, the CDR3 is TGTGCCAGCACCTTAGACAGGATGAGATACAATGAGCAGTTCTTC. The gene calls are TRBV6-2 or TRBV6-3 and TRBJ2-1; weak D call: TRBD1 (6 bases). The CDR3 is made up of 15 amino acids. Germline V gives CDR1 MNHEY, CDR2 SVGEGT. V lost 7 bases and J 4 bases, leaving 17 bases between the germline ends.

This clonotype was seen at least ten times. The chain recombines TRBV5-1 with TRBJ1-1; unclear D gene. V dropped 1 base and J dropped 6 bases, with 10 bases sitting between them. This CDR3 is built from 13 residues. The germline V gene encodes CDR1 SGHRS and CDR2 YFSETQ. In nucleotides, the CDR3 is TGCGCCAGCAGCTTGTTGCAGGACTCTGAAGCTTTCTTT. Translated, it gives CASSLLQDSEAFF.

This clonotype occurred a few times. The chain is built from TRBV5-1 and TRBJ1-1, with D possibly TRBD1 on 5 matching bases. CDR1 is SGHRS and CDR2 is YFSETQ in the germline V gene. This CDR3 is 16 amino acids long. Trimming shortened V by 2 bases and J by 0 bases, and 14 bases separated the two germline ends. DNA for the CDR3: TGCGCCAGCAGCTTAGGGCCAGGGAGAATGAACACTGAAGCTTTCTTT. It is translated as CASSLGPGRMNTEAFF. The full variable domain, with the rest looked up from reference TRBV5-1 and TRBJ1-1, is KAGVTQTPRYLIKTRGQQVTLSCSPISGHRSVSWYQQTPGQGLQFLFEYFSETQRNKGNFPGRFSGRQFSNSRSEMNVSTLELGDSALYLCASSLGPGRMNTEAFFGQGTRLTVV.

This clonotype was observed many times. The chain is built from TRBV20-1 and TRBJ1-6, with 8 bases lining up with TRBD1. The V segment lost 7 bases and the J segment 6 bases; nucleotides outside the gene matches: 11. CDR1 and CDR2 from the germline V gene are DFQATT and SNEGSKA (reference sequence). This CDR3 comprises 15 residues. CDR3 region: CSGSLGTGGNSPLHF. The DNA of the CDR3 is TGCAGTGGATCTTTAGGGACAGGCGGTAATTCACCCCTCCACTTT.

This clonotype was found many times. The CDR3 region is CASSLMATTDTQYF. The DNA of the CDR3 is TGTGCCAGCAGTTTAATGGCGACCACAGATACGCAGTATTTT. The chain combines TRBV12-3 or TRBV12-4 with TRBJ2-3; D unresolved. Trimming took off 2 bases at V and 2 bases at J, with 8 bases between the two ends. The CDR3 extends over 14 amino acids.

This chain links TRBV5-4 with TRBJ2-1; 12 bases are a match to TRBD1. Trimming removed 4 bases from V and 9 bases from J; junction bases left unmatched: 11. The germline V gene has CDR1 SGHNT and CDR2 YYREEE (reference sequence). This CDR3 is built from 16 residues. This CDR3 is CASSRGGGQGAVEQFF. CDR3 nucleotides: TGTGCCAGCAGCCGGGGCGGGGGACAGGGGGCCGTTGAGCAGTTCTTC. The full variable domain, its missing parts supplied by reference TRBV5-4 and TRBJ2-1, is ETGVTQSPTHLIKTRGQQVTLRCSSQSGHNTVSWYQQALGQGPQFIFQYYREEENGRGNFPPRFSGLQFPNYSSELNVNALELDDSALYLCASSRGGGQGAVEQFFGPGTRLTVL.

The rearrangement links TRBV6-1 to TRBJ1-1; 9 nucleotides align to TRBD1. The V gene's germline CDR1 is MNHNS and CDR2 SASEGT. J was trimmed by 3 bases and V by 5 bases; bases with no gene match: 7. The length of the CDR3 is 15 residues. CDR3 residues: CASSNRDRAYTEAFF. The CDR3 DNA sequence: TGTGCCAGCAGTAACCGGGACAGGGCTTACACTGAAGCTTTCTTT.

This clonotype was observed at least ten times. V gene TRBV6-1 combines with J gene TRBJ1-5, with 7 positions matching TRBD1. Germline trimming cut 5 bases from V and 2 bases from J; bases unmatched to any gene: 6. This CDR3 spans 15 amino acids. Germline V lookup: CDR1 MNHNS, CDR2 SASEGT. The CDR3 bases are TGTGCCAGCAGTTTTCAGGGGGGCGGCAATCAGCCCCAGCATTTT. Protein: CASSFQGGGNQPQHF.